Detailed here is one T cell receptor beta chain. Its cognate antigen is unknown. The sample comes from a study of OX40 agonist ivuxolimab in advanced cancers. Background on the study: Hepatocellular carcinoma, melanoma, renal cell or head and neck cancer affected the dose-escalation patients. Study results and caveats: Clones of CD4+ and CD8+ blood T cells grew by week 6 at doses of 0.1 to 3.0 mg/kg.

Per germline, CDR1 SGHNT and CDR2 YYREEE (reference sequence). The CDR3 runs to 13 residues. Blood sampling took place at baseline, cycle 4 day 1, and cycle 7 day 1. Here immunoSEQ multiplex PCR was the method, and the copy in TCRdb shows in-frame clones only, minus some. The repertoire holds 95,000 to 150,000 clones, with about 90% as singletons. The TCR comes from an adult with an advanced solid tumor such as melanoma, head and neck, liver or kidney cancer. The sample here was CD4+ or CD8+ T cells sorted from blood, taken in a trial of the OX40 agonist ivuxolimab. V gene TRBV5-4 combines with J gene TRBJ2-5; D remains unclear. Matching the DNA end better, TRBJ2-7 makes the J call doubtful. The CDR3 loop reads CASSLGSSYEQYF. The CDR3 DNA reads TGTGCCAGCAGCTTAGGCAGCTCCTACGAGCAGTACTTC.